What follows describes a single TCR beta chain. These data belong to a study of blood T cell repertoires in COVID-19. Overall study: From T cells, B-cell-depleted T cells, or PBMCs came the material, which was cDNA or gDNA.

J was trimmed by 0 bases and V by 2 bases; bases with no gene match: 7. The CDR3 is 20 amino acids. CDR1 is KGHDR, CDR2 SFDVKD, per germline. How the authors handled the data: Amplification of reference gene primers was used by the study to estimate nucleated cell counts. TCRdb's copy holds only in-frame clones and misses some; the assay was immunoSEQ multiplex PCR. That table supplies the V and J calls and clone size; D and trimming were determined from the DNA. This table has about 44,000 clones, around 87% appearing once. The chain links TRBV24-1 to TRBJ2-1; 15 nucleotides line up with TRBD2. The sequenced sample was peripheral blood. This clonotype was obtained from a human donor in a cohort sampled during active COVID-19. The CDR3 DNA reads as TGTGCCACCAGTGATTCATGGACTAGCGGGGGGGGGAACTCCTACAATGAGCAGTTCTTC. It encodes CATSDSWTSGGGNSYNEQFF.